The rows below give T cell receptor beta chains drawn from one sample of a study of early T cells in non-severe SARS-CoV-2 infection. A single record per CDR3 protein comes from TCRdb applying MiXCR to the 5' RACE reads. In the table there are 50,000 to 60,000 distinct CDR3 sequences, more than 7% of which are singletons. The sequencing input was whole blood. Receptors were obtained from an adult who was a healthcare worker with PCR-confirmed SARS-CoV-2 infection or an uninfected control (not recorded which). Both conserved end residues are part of each CDR3. D genes are given only for firm matches. Size values are once, few and many counts, or a class for expanded clones, and some rows have none.

>few|TRBJ1-3|TRBV28|NA
TGTGCCAGCAGTTTGCGGTTCTCTGGAAACACCATATATTTT
CASSLRFSGNTIYF
>NA|TRBJ2-5|TRBV3-1|TRBD2
TGTGCCAGCACCGGACTAGCCCCCCCGGAGTACTTC
CASTGLAPPEYF
>many|TRBJ1-2|TRBV3-1|TRBD1
TGTGCCAGCAGCCAAGATCACGGACAGGTTATGGGCTACACCTTC
CASSQDHGQVMGYTF
>many|TRBJ1-6|TRBV20-1|NA
TGCAGTGCTAGAGATGGGGTTCCCCTCCACTTT
CSARDGVPLHF
>many|TRBJ2-3|TRBV11-2|NA
TGTGCCAGCAGCTTAGGAACTAGCCCCGGCACAGATACGCAGTATTTT
CASSLGTSPGTDTQYF
>many|TRBJ2-7|TRBV5-1|NA
TGCGCCAGCAGCCTGACAGCCTACGAGCAGTACTTC
CASSLTAYEQYF
>NA|TRBJ2-2|TRBV29-1|TRBD2
TGCAGCGCCGGGGGACTAGCGGGAGGAACAAGGGAGCTGTTTTTT
CSAGGLAGGTRELFF
>NA|TRBJ2-1|TRBV7-9|TRBD2
TGTGCCAGCGCCATGCCGGAACTAGCGGAATACAATGAGCAGTTCTTC
CASAMPELAEYNEQFF
>NA|TRBJ2-5|TRBV20-1|TRBD1
TGCAGTGCTAGAGACCGGACAGGCCAAGAGACCCAGTACTTC
CSARDRTGQETQYF
>NA|TRBJ2-7|TRBV2|TRBD2
TGTGCCAGCAGTGCTAGCGGGGACTACGAGCAGTACTTC
CASSASGDYEQYF
>many|TRBJ2-3|TRBV21-1|NA
TGTGCCAGCAGCAAAGTCCTAGCGAGTACAGATACGCAGTATTTT
CASSKVLASTDTQYF